Shown below are 28 T cell receptor beta chains from a single sample sequenced in a study of CD8 T cells in ankylosing spondylitis (dated by TCRdb to about 2017). The library was produced with 5' RACE. The sequencer listed for this sample is Illumina HiSeq 2500. Starting from the raw public reads, TCRdb applied fastp trimming at Q25, assembled clones with MiXCR and retained in-frame beta chains. Entries that share a CDR3 protein sequence are merged under the most common genes and DNA. The sample has tens of thousands of distinct CDR3 sequences on record, just under 4% of them singletons. Of the sample, roughly 4% falls within the top ten clones. The sequenced sample was blood, either unsorted or a sorted T cell fraction (not recorded which). The receptors derive from a female donor with ankylosing spondylitis or in good health (not recorded which).

This clonotype was counted at least ten times. The chain links TRBV9 to TRBJ1-1; TRBD1 matches at 9 bases. The CDR3 has 16 residues. From germline, CDR1 is SGDLS and CDR2 YYNGEE. V dropped 3 bases and J dropped 6; count of bases not matched to a gene: 12. The CDR3: CASSATLGWTGAEAFF. DNA for the CDR3: TGTGCCAGCAGCGCAACCCTTGGGTGGACAGGGGCTGAAGCTTTCTTT.

The chain joins TRBV9 to TRBJ2-6; TRBD1 might be the D (5 bases). The CDR3 has 13 amino acids. Between the trimmed V and J ends, which lost 0 bases and 11 bases, there was a span of 9 bases. Germline CDR1 is SGDLS and CDR2 is YYNGEE. CDR3 sequence reads: CASSVEDSYVLTF. CDR3 DNA sequence: TGTGCCAGCAGCGTAGAAGACAGCTACGTCCTGACTTTC.

The chain joins TRBV9 to TRBJ2-3; D is unclear. Germline CDR1 is SGDLS and CDR2 is YYNGEE. The V and J ends lost 0 bases and 8 bases respectively, with 22 bases between them. This CDR3 is built from 17 residues. The CDR3 spells CASSVEPLVGSGVTQYF. CDR3 DNA: TGTGCCAGCAGCGTAGAACCCTTAGTAGGTTCAGGAGTTACGCAGTATTTT.

This clonotype was detected many times. The J gene is TRBJ2-1, the V gene TRBV9; 7 bases match TRBD2. The V gene's germline CDR1 is SGDLS and CDR2 YYNGEE. The CDR3 extends over 15 amino acids. The ends lost 4 bases at V and 0 bases at J; junction bases unmatched: 4. The CDR3 nucleotides are TGTGCCAGCAGCCCAGCGGGGTTCTCCTACAATGAGCAGTTCTTC. It codes for CASSPAGFSYNEQFF. Looking up the rest from reference TRBV9 and TRBJ2-1 gives the full variable domain: DSGVTQTPKHLITATGQRVTLRCSPRSGDLSVYWYQQSLDQGLQFLIQYYNGEERAKGNILERFSAQQFPDLHSELNLSSLELGDSALYFCASSPAGFSYNEQFFGPGTRLTVL.

This rearrangement joins TRBV9 to TRBJ2-7, with D hard to call. With 0 bases removed from V and 6 bases from J, the gap between germline ends came to 22 bases. This CDR3 comprises 17 residues. Germline CDR1 SGDLS, CDR2 YYNGEE. The CDR3 DNA sequence: TGTGCCAGCAGCGTAGGGGCAGGCTCTATCCAGTTGGCCGAGCAGTACTTC. Amino acid sequence: CASSVGAGSIQLAEQYF.

This clonotype was seen at least ten times. This chain uses TRBV9 with TRBJ2-5, with TRBD1 as a possible D gene (7 bases). The CDR3 runs to 14 residues. Germline CDR1 is SGDLS and CDR2 is YYNGEE. The V end was cut by 0 bases, the J end by 5 bases, with 11 bases between. CDR3 DNA: TGTGCCAGCAGCGTAGAGGGGGCGGGGGAGACCCAGTACTTC. Translated, it gives CASSVEGAGETQYF.

This clonotype was seen ten or more times. V and J are TRBV9 and TRBJ2-3; D may be TRBD1 (6 bases). The CDR3 consists of 18 residues. Trimming took off 4 bases at V and 3 bases at J, with 24 bases between the two ends. CDR1 and CDR2 from the germline V gene are SGDLS and YYNGEE. CDR3 in amino acids: CASSPSWTALGETDTQYF. DNA of the CDR3: TGTGCCAGCAGCCCTTCGTGGACAGCACTGGGGGAAACAGATACGCAGTATTTT. Full variable domain (missing parts from reference TRBV9 and TRBJ2-3): DSGVTQTPKHLITATGQRVTLRCSPRSGDLSVYWYQQSLDQGLQFLIQYYNGEERAKGNILERFSAQQFPDLHSELNLSSLELGDSALYFCASSPSWTALGETDTQYFGPGTRLTVL.

This clonotype occurred many times. V is TRBV9 and J is TRBJ2-7; D is undetermined. Germline CDR1 reads SGDLS; CDR2 reads YYNGEE. This CDR3 spans 14 amino acids. V was trimmed by 1 base and J by 5 bases, leaving 13 bases between them. The CDR3 coding sequence is TGTGCCAGCAGCGTACAAGAAAGGACCCACGAGCAGTACTTC. This sequence encodes CASSVQERTHEQYF. The variable domain in full, with the rest retrieved from reference TRBV9 and TRBJ2-7, is DSGVTQTPKHLITATGQRVTLRCSPRSGDLSVYWYQQSLDQGLQFLIQYYNGEERAKGNILERFSAQQFPDLHSELNLSSLELGDSALYFCASSVQERTHEQYFGPGTRLTVT.

This clonotype showed up many times. The chain links TRBV9 to TRBJ1-1; 10 bases fit TRBD1. CDR3 length: 19 residues. CDR1 is SGDLS and CDR2 is YYNGEE in the germline V gene. The ends lost 1 base at V and 3 bases at J; junction bases unmatched: 15. The CDR3: CASSVLLRDRGRIHTEAFF. DNA of the CDR3: TGTGCCAGCAGCGTATTACTCAGAGACAGGGGGCGGATACACACTGAAGCTTTCTTT.

At least ten counts were recorded for this clonotype. The chain carries TRBV9 and TRBJ2-6; D call uncertain. The CDR3 extends over 17 amino acids. Trimming shortened V by 0 bases and J by 4 bases, and 14 bases separated the two germline ends. Germline CDR1 reads SGDLS; CDR2 reads YYNGEE. The CDR3 DNA reads as TGTGCCAGCAGCGTAGTGTCAGCTCTCCCCGGGGCCAACGTCCTGACTTTC. This encodes CASSVVSALPGANVLTF.

In its sample, this clonotype was seen many times. V gene TRBV9 combines with J gene TRBJ1-2; 8 nucleotides align to TRBD1. Germline V gene sequence: CDR1 SGDLS, CDR2 YYNGEE. This CDR3 has 15 residues. With 4 bases clipped from V and 2 bases from J, the junction kept 7 bases outside the gene matches. The CDR3 coding sequence is TGTGCCAGCAGCTCTGACAGGGGCTCCAACTATGGCTACACCTTC. Amino acid sequence: CASSSDRGSNYGYTF.

This clonotype was counted many times. The CDR3 sequence: CASSGGYRGLETQYF. In nucleotides, the CDR3 is TGTGCCAGCAGCGGTGGGTACAGGGGGCTCGAGACCCAGTACTTC. This rearrangement joins TRBV9 to TRBJ2-5, with TRBD1 matching 9 bases. Trimming at V came to 3 bases and at J to 5 bases, leaving 8 bases not matched to a gene. Germline lookup yields CDR1 SGDLS and CDR2 YYNGEE. The CDR3 extends over 15 amino acids.

This clonotype was seen ten or more times. This chain uses TRBV3-2 with TRBJ1-6; TRBD1, the table's D call, lacks a check against the DNA. TRBV3-2 constitutes a pseudogene. This CDR3 is built from 22 residues. The CDR3 loop reads CASSPGGLRQGWMSSYNSPLHF. The CDR3 bases are TGTGCCAGCAGCCCTGGTGGGCTCAGACAGGGATGGATGAGCTCCTATAATTCACCCCTCCACTTT.

This clonotype was detected ten times or more. This chain connects TRBV9 to TRBJ2-5; 7 positions agree with TRBD2. Losses at the gene ends were 4 bases for V and 5 bases for J; bases not matched to a gene: 11. The germline V gene has CDR1 SGDLS and CDR2 YYNGEE. The CDR3 is 15 amino acids. Written as DNA, the CDR3 is TGTGCCAGCAGCTCCAGACTAGAGCGGGACGAGACCCAGTACTTC. This gives the protein CASSSRLERDETQYF.

This clonotype has a count of ten or more. The chain employs TRBV9 and TRBJ2-5; 10 nucleotides align to TRBD2. Trimming removed 0 bases from V and 4 bases from J; junction bases left unmatched: 6. This CDR3 region has 16 residues. The V gene's germline CDR1 is SGDLS and CDR2 YYNGEE. Written as DNA, the CDR3 is TGTGCCAGCAGCGTAGCTCCAGCGGGGGGGCGAGAGACCCAGTACTTC. This codes for CASSVAPAGGRETQYF.

This clonotype was observed at least ten times. The CDR3 here is CASSSQGGVGYTF. The CDR3 nucleotides read TGTGCCAGCAGCTCCCAGGGGGGGGTTGGCTACACCTTC. The chain employs TRBV9 and TRBJ1-2; 7 nucleotides align to TRBD1. J was trimmed by 7 bases and V by 4 bases; bases with no gene match: 7. There are 13 residues in the CDR3. Germline CDR1 and CDR2: SGDLS and YYNGEE.

This clonotype is categorized as medium-sized. This chain joins TRBV9 and TRBJ1-3; TRBD1 aligns across 7 bases. CDR3 size: 16 residues. The germline gives CDR1 SGDLS, CDR2 YYNGEE. V dropped 0 bases and J dropped 4; count of bases not matched to a gene: 7. The CDR3 is CASSVAPTGEGNTIYF. The CDR3 nucleotides are TGTGCCAGCAGCGTAGCACCCACAGGGGAAGGAAACACCATATATTTT. The whole variable domain, filled in from reference TRBV9 and TRBJ1-3, reads DSGVTQTPKHLITATGQRVTLRCSPRSGDLSVYWYQQSLDQGLQFLIQYYNGEERAKGNILERFSAQQFPDLHSELNLSSLELGDSALYFCASSVAPTGEGNTIYFGEGSWLTVV.

This clonotype appeared many times. The genes are TRBV9 and TRBJ1-6; D is unresolved. Germline CDR1 and CDR2: SGDLS and YYNGEE. V was pared by 1 base and J by 7 bases, with 9 bases between. The CDR3 is made up of 14 amino acids. The chain's CDR3 is CASSVLEENSPLHF. Written as DNA, the CDR3 is TGTGCCAGCAGCGTACTAGAGGAAAATTCACCCCTCCACTTT.

The sample holds many counts of this clonotype. The V gene is TRBV9, the J gene TRBJ2-7, with D uncertain. V gave up 0 bases and J gave up 0 bases, with 7 bases separating them. Germline V gives CDR1 SGDLS, CDR2 YYNGEE. The CDR3 contains 14 residues. CDR3 loop: CASSVASLSYEQYF. DNA for the CDR3: TGTGCCAGCAGCGTAGCGTCCCTCTCCTACGAGCAGTACTTC.

This clonotype was detected ten times or more. V is TRBV9 and J is TRBJ2-7; D is perhaps TRBD2 (5 bases). This CDR3 region has 14 residues. CDR1 and CDR2 (germline): SGDLS, YYNGEE. The V end was cut by 0 bases, the J end by 3 bases, with 10 bases between. The CDR3 sequence: CASSVGAAGYEQYF. Written as DNA, the CDR3 is TGTGCCAGCAGCGTAGGGGCGGCGGGCTACGAGCAGTACTTC. The variable domain in full, completed from reference TRBV9 and TRBJ2-7, reads DSGVTQTPKHLITATGQRVTLRCSPRSGDLSVYWYQQSLDQGLQFLIQYYNGEERAKGNILERFSAQQFPDLHSELNLSSLELGDSALYFCASSVGAAGYEQYFGPGTRLTVT.

The sample holds many counts of this clonotype. This rearrangement joins TRBV9 to TRBJ2-1; the D is unclear. This CDR3 comprises 14 residues. V dropped 4 bases and J dropped 8 bases, with 16 bases sitting between them. In germline, CDR1 is SGDLS, CDR2 YYNGEE. CDR3 sequence: CASSLDSWRDEQFF. In nucleotides, the CDR3 is TGTGCCAGCAGCCTAGATTCCTGGCGCGATGAGCAGTTCTTC.

The chain is built from TRBV9 and TRBJ2-5, with 11 nucleotides matching TRBD2. V shed 0 bases and J 5 bases; nucleotides not matched to a gene: 9. From germline, CDR1 is SGDLS and CDR2 YYNGEE. CDR3 length: 17 amino acids. The CDR3 spells CASSVDLAGGLKETQYF. The CDR3 DNA follows: TGTGCCAGCAGCGTAGATCTAGCGGGGGGCCTCAAGGAGACCCAGTACTTC. Full variable domain (remainder filled in from reference TRBV9 and TRBJ2-5): DSGVTQTPKHLITATGQRVTLRCSPRSGDLSVYWYQQSLDQGLQFLIQYYNGEERAKGNILERFSAQQFPDLHSELNLSSLELGDSALYFCASSVDLAGGLKETQYFGPGTRLLVL.

The gene calls are TRBV9 and TRBJ2-7; 11 bases are shared with TRBD2. Per the germline V gene, CDR1 is SGDLS and CDR2 is YYNGEE. V lost 0 bases, J lost 2 bases, and 10 bases stayed unmatched. The CDR3 runs 18 residues. CDR3 in DNA: TGTGCCAGCAGCGTAGGTCTAGCGGGGGGCAAAATCGCCTACGAGCAGTACTTC. Amino acids: CASSVGLAGGKIAYEQYF.

This clonotype was observed at least ten times. The gene calls are TRBV20-1 and TRBJ1-5, with D possibly matching TRBD1 (5 bases). V gave up 2 bases and J gave up 2 bases, with 10 bases separating them. Looked up from germline, CDR1 is DFQATT and CDR2 is SNEGSKA (reference sequence). The CDR3 has 14 amino acids. The CDR3 DNA reads TGCAGTGCTAGATCGGGGGGGGGCAATCAGCCCCAGCATTTT. It is translated as CSARSGGGNQPQHF.

The table lists this clonotype with many counts. This chain uses TRBV9 with TRBJ1-4; D is possibly TRBD1 (6 bases). CDR1 is SGDLS, CDR2 YYNGEE, per germline. The CDR3 covers 14 residues. Trimming removed 3 bases at V and 4 bases at J, with 10 bases between. This chain's CDR3 is CASSEGHFNEKLFF. For the CDR3, the DNA is TGTGCCAGCAGCGAGGGACACTTTAATGAAAAACTGTTTTTT.

This clonotype has ten or more counts. The gene calls are TRBV9 and TRBJ2-3; TRBD1 aligns across 7 bases. This CDR3 is 16 amino acids long. Germline CDR1 is SGDLS and CDR2 is YYNGEE. Germline trimming cut 5 bases from V and 1 base from J; bases unmatched to any gene: 10. As DNA, the CDR3 is TGTGCCAGCAGGGAAGGGGGCACTTGGGGCACAGATACGCAGTATTTT. Protein: CASREGGTWGTDTQYF.

At least ten counts were recorded for this clonotype. The chain combines TRBV9 with TRBJ1-3, with TRBD1 identical over 11 bases. V was pared by 4 bases and J by 3 bases, with 6 bases of the junction left unmatched. CDR3 length: 16 residues. Germline CDR1 SGDLS, CDR2 YYNGEE. The CDR3 sequence is CASSHGTGGIGNTIYF. CDR3 DNA: TGTGCCAGCAGCCACGGGACAGGGGGAATTGGAAACACCATATATTTT.

CDR3 in DNA: TGTGCCAGCAGCGCATCCCCAGGGTTAGCGGGGCGATCCTACAATGAGCAGTTCTTC. As protein: CASSASPGLAGRSYNEQFF. V gene TRBV9 combines with J gene TRBJ2-1; 8 bases agree with TRBD2. Germline V lookup: CDR1 SGDLS, CDR2 YYNGEE. After removal of 3 bases from V and 1 base from J, the junction contained 15 bases not matched to a gene. CDR3 length equals 19 residues.